This entry lists 19 T cell receptor beta chains sequenced from one sample in a study of chronic HIV infection and antiretroviral therapy. TCRdb re-analysed the 5' RACE reads in MiXCR, keeping a single row per CDR3 protein. Here the sample spans about 38,000 distinct CDR3 sequences, approximately 7.4% being singletons. The source material was peripheral blood. The receptors were sampled from an adult who had HIV and had not received antiretroviral therapy, or was an uninfected healthy control (not recorded which).

By proportion, this clonotype is medium-sized (0.01 to 0.1%). The CDR3 is CASSQGWDAADTQYF. CDR3 coding DNA: TGTGCCAGCAGCCAAGGATGGGACGCGGCAGATACGCAGTATTTT. V gene TRBV3-1 combines with J gene TRBJ2-3; perhaps D is TRBD1 or TRBD2 (5 bases each). The CDR3 is 15 amino acids. CDR1 LGHDT and CDR2 YNNKEL come from the germline V gene (reference sequence). Trimming took off 1 base at V and 4 bases at J, with 12 bases between the two ends.

This clonotype was counted many times. The V and J genes are TRBV7-8 and TRBJ2-7; D remains unclear. The CDR3 sequence is 13 residues long. V lost 2 bases and J lost 6, with 11 bases in between. CDR1 and CDR2 (germline): SGHVS, FQNEAQ. The CDR3 DNA follows: TGTGCCAGCAGCTTAACCACAGCCGGCGAGCAGTACTTC. This codes for CASSLTTAGEQYF. The whole variable domain, filled in from reference TRBV7-8 and TRBJ2-7, reads GAGVSQSPRYKVAKRGQDVALRCDPISGHVSLFWYQQALGQGPEFLTYFQNEAQLDKSGLPSDRFFAERPEGSVSTLKIQRTQQEDSAVYLCASSLTTAGEQYFGPGTRLTVT.

Note on this clonotype: This may stem from a read error, because a much larger clone lies one nucleotide away. The chain couples TRBV7-9 to TRBJ1-2; no reliable D call. The ends were cut back, 4 bases at V and 4 bases at J, with 10 bases in the middle. This CDR3 is 13 amino acids long. Germline V gene data show CDR1 as SEHNR and CDR2 as FQNEAQ (reference sequence). DNA for the CDR3: TGTGCCAGCAGCTCCGAGAGCCCCTATGGCTACACCTTC. It encodes CASSSESPYGYTF.

The chain uses TRBV20-1 and TRBJ2-2; D remains ambiguous. CDR1 is DFQATT, CDR2 SNEGSKA, per germline (reference sequence). The CDR3 covers 13 residues. V dropped 7 bases and J dropped 3 bases, with 12 bases sitting between them. This CDR3 is CSVTGHHTGELFF. CDR3 DNA sequence: TGCAGTGTCACGGGCCATCACACCGGGGAGCTGTTTTTT.

This clonotype was counted many times. The rearrangement links TRBV2 to TRBJ2-2; 9 bases are a match to TRBD2. Germline values: CDR1 SNHLY, CDR2 FYNNEI. Trimming removed 5 bases from V and 1 base from J; junction bases left unmatched: 2. This CDR3 is 15 amino acids long. CDR3 sequence: CASSTSGLNTGELFF. CDR3 DNA: TGTGCCAGCAGTACTAGCGGGCTGAACACCGGGGAGCTGTTTTTT.

This clonotype occurred a few times. The gene calls are TRBV2 and TRBJ2-3; TRBD2 aligns across 9 bases. Per germline, CDR1 SNHLY and CDR2 FYNNEI. This CDR3 is built from 15 residues. The V gene end was trimmed by 6 bases and the J gene end by 0 bases; junction bases not matched to a gene: 4. The CDR3 loop is CASRALAGSTDTQYF. CDR3 in DNA: TGTGCCAGCAGGGCTCTAGCGGGAAGCACAGATACGCAGTATTTT.

This clonotype appeared a few times. V usage is TRBV4-1 and J usage is TRBJ1-5; unclear D gene. CDR1 is MGHRA, CDR2 YSYEKL, per germline. V lost 1 base, J lost 2 bases, and 6 bases lay in between. This CDR3 contains 14 residues. The CDR3, as DNA: TGCGCCAGCAGCCAAGCCGGGGGCAATCAGCCCCAGCATTTT. Protein: CASSQAGGNQPQHF.

This clonotype was counted many times. The chain is built from TRBV29-1 and TRBJ1-2; 9 bases are shared with TRBD1. CDR3 length: 12 residues. J lost 5 bases, V lost 5 bases, and 3 bases had no gene match. CDR1 and CDR2 from the germline V gene are SQVTM and ANQGSEA. This CDR3 is CSVQDRGYGYTF. The CDR3 bases are TGCAGCGTTCAGGACAGGGGTTATGGCTACACCTTC.

Worth noting for this clonotype: Sequence at one end of the junction differs from germline and may be a read error. This rearrangement joins TRBV29-1 to TRBJ2-1, with unresolved D. The CDR3 has 13 amino acids. Germline CDR1 is SQVTM and CDR2 is ANQGSEA. The CDR3 DNA follows: TGCAGCCTTGATCTTCCGGACTACAATGAGCAGTTCTTC. This translates into CSLDLPDYNEQFF.

This clonotype showed up just once. The chain links TRBV2 to TRBJ2-3; D not certain. The V and J ends lost 6 bases and 3 bases respectively, with 10 bases between them. Per germline, CDR1 SNHLY and CDR2 FYNNEI. The CDR3 is 13 residues long. The CDR3 DNA follows: TGTGCCAGCAGGCAAGACGGTACAGATACGCAGTATTTT. Its protein product is CASRQDGTDTQYF.

The chain employs TRBV7-2 and TRBJ1-5, with 10 nucleotides matching TRBD1. CDR1 is SGHTA, CDR2 FQGNSA, per germline. Trimming at V came to 5 bases and at J to 7 bases, leaving 5 bases not matched to a gene. There are 14 residues in the CDR3. The CDR3 reads CASSRQGAGQPQHF. CDR3 DNA sequence: TGTGCCAGCAGCAGACAGGGGGCGGGACAGCCCCAGCATTTT.

The genes are TRBV5-1 and TRBJ1-1; D possibly corresponds to TRBD1 (6 bases). The V gene lost 2 bases and the J gene lost 5 bases, with 16 bases spanning the gap. The CDR3 length is 15 residues. From germline, CDR1 is SGHRS and CDR2 YFSETQ. CDR3 loop: CASSFSGARQTEAFF. Here the CDR3 DNA reads TGCGCCAGCAGCTTCTCAGGGGCCCGGCAAACTGAAGCTTTCTTT.

This chain joins TRBV11-2 and TRBJ2-5; 8 nucleotides match TRBD1. V was pared by 1 base and J by 5 bases, with 6 bases of the junction left unmatched. CDR3 length: 15 amino acids. In germline, CDR1 is SGHAT, CDR2 FQNNGV. Here the CDR3 DNA reads TGTGCCAGCAGCTTAGTCGGCAGGGGGCTTGAGACCCAGTACTTC. Translating gives CASSLVGRGLETQYF. Full variable domain (remainder filled in from reference TRBV11-2 and TRBJ2-5): EAGVAQSPRYKIIEKRQSVAFWCNPISGHATLYWYQQILGQGPKLLIQFQNNGVVDDSQLPKDRFSAERLKGVDSTLKIQPAKLEDSAVYLCASSLVGRGLETQYFGPGTRLLVL.

This clonotype was counted many times. The chain employs TRBV30 and TRBJ1-3; D may be TRBD1 (5 bases). Germline CDR1 and CDR2: GTSNPN and SVGIG (reference sequence). There are 15 residues in the CDR3. V lost 0 bases and J lost 2, with 11 bases in between. The CDR3 sequence: CAWSVGGIAGNTIYF. CDR3 DNA sequence: TGTGCCTGGAGTGTGGGGGGAATCGCTGGAAACACCATATATTTT.

This clonotype was seen repeatedly, ten times or more. The V gene is TRBV28, the J gene TRBJ2-3, with D possibly matching TRBD2 (6 bases). Germline-derived CDR1 and CDR2 are MDHEN and SYDVKM. Trimming cost V 7 bases and J 0 bases, with 17 bases left between them. There are 16 residues in the CDR3. The CDR3 protein is CASIAELAYSTDTQYF. In nucleotides, the CDR3 is TGTGCCAGCATAGCGGAGCTAGCGTATAGCACAGATACGCAGTATTTT.

The chain employs TRBV15 and TRBJ2-7; TRBD1 aligns across 12 bases. CDR3 length: 15 residues. V lost 0 bases, J lost 5 bases, and 2 bases stayed unmatched. Per germline, CDR1 LNHNV and CDR2 YYDKDF (reference sequence). The CDR3 bases are TGTGCCACCAGCAGAGACGGGACAGGGGGCCACGAGCAGTACTTC. Translation: CATSRDGTGGHEQYF. The full variable domain, completed using reference TRBV15 and TRBJ2-7, is DAMVIQNPRYQVTQFGKPVTLSCSQTLNHNVMYWYQQKSSQAPKLLFHYYDKDFNNEADTPDNFQSRRPNTSFCFLDIRSPGLGDTAMYLCATSRDGTGGHEQYFGPGTRLTVT.

In its sample, this clonotype was seen a few times. The CDR3 reads CASSERQVDTQYF. CDR3 coding DNA: TGCGCCAGCAGTGAGCGACAGGTGGATACGCAGTATTTT. The V and J genes are TRBV10-2 and TRBJ2-3; a possible D gene is TRBD1 (6 bases). The V and J ends lost 2 bases and 6 bases respectively, with 9 bases between them. The V gene's germline CDR1 is WSHSY and CDR2 SAAADI. The CDR3 covers 13 residues.

With respect to this clonotype: A much larger clone is a single base away; this may be a read error. This chain uses TRBV5-1 with TRBJ2-7; 10 nucleotides align to TRBD1. J gave up 7 bases and V 4 bases, and 5 bases lay outside the gene matches. This CDR3 region has 13 residues. Germline assignment: CDR1 SGHRS and CDR2 YFSETQ. CDR3 amino acids: CASSRGQGREQYF. CDR3 coding DNA: TGCGCCAGCAGCAGGGGACAGGGGAGGGAGCAGTACTTC.

V and J are TRBV2 and TRBJ2-7, with a tentative D call TRBD1 (6 bases). V lost 0 bases and J 5 bases, leaving 20 bases between the germline ends. Looked up from germline, CDR1 is SNHLY and CDR2 is FYNNEI. The CDR3 covers 17 residues. CDR3 in DNA: TGTGCCAGCAGTGAAGCGAGTCTCAGGGGAACGTCGGACGAGCAGTACTTC. It specifies CASSEASLRGTSDEQYF.